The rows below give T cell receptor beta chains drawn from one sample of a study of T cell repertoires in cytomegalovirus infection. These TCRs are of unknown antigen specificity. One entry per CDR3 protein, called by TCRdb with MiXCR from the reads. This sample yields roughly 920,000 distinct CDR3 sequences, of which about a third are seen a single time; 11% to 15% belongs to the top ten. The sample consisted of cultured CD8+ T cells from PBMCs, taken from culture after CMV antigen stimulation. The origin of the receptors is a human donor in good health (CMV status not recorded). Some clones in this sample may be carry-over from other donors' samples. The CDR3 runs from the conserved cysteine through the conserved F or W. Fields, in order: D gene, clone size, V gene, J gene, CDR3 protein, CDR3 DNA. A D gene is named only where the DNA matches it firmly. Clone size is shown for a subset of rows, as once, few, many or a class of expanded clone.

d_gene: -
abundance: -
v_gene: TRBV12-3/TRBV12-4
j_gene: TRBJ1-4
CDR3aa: CASSFSRDLSPTNEKLFF
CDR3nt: TGTGCCAGCAGTTTTAGCCGGGACCTCAGTCCAACTAATGAAAAACTGTTTTTT

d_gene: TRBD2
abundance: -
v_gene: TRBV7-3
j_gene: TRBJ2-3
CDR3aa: CASSLWVRGDGTDTQYF
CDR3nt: TGTGCCAGCAGCTTATGGGTGCGGGGGGATGGTACAGATACGCAGTATTTT

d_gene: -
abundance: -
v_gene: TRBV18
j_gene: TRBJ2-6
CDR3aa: CASSPTYYSGANVLTF
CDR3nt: TGTGCCAGCTCACCAACCTATTACTCTGGGGCCAACGTCCTGACTTTC

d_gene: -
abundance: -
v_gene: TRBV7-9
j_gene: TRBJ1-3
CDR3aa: CASSPNGGYSGNTIYF
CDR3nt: TGTGCCAGCAGCCCTAATGGGGGATACTCTGGAAACACCATATATTTT

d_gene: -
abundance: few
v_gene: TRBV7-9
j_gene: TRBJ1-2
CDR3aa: CAIQQGSYGYTF
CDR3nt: TGTGCCATTCAACAGGGTTCCTATGGCTACACCTTC

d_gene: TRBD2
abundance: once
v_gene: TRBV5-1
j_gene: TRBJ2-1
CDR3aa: CASSLTAGLSGGLLDEQFF
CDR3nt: TGCGCCAGCAGCTTGACGGCGGGCTTGAGCGGGGGGCTGCTGGATGAGCAGTTCTTC

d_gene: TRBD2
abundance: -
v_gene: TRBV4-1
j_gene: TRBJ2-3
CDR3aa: CASSQEPSGGNAYF
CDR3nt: TGCGCCAGCAGCCAAGAACCTAGCGGGGGGAATGCGTATTTT

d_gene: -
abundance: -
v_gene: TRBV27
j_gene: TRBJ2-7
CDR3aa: CASSLSLRAAQYF
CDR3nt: TGTGCCAGCAGTTTATCCCTACGGGCGGCGCAGTACTTC

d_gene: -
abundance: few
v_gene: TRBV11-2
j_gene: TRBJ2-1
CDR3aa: CASIEVSEQFF
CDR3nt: TGTGCCAGCATCGAAGTCAGTGAGCAGTTCTTC

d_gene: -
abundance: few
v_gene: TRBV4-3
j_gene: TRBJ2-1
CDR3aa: CASSLGPGANEQFF
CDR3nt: TGCGCCAGCAGCCTGGGTCCGGGGGCAAATGAGCAGTTCTTC

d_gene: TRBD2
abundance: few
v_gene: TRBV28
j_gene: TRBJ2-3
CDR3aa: CASSFGGASTDTQYF
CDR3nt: TGTGCCAGCAGTTTCGGGGGGGCCAGCACAGATACGCAGTATTTT

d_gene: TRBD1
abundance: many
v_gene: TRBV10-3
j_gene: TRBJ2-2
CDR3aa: CAISESGQEWVTGELFF
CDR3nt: TGTGCCATCAGTGAGTCGGGACAGGAATGGGTCACCGGGGAGCTGTTTTTT

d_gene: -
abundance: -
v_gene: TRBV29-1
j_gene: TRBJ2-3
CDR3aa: CSVENRGADTQYF
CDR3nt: TGCAGCGTTGAAAACCGGGGCGCCGATACGCAGTATTTT

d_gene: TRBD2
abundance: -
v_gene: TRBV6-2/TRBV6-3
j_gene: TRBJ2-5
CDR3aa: CASSYQGLAVYQETQYF
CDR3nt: TGTGCCAGCAGTTACCAGGGACTAGCGGTCTACCAAGAGACCCAGTACTTC

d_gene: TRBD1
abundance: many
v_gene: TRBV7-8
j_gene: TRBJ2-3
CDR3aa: CASSFRGRNTDTQYF
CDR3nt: TGTGCCAGCAGCTTCAGGGGGCGCAACACAGATACGCAGTATTTT

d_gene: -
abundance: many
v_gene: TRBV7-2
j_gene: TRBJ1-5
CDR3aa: CASSLERDSNQPQHF
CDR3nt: TGTGCCAGCAGCTTAGAGCGGGATAGCAATCAGCCCCAGCATTTT

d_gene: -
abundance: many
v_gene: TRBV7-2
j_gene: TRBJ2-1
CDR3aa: CASSLEGRYNEQFF
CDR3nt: TGTGCCAGCAGCTTAGAGGGCAGGTACAATGAGCAGTTCTTC

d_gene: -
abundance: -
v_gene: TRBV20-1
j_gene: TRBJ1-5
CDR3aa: CSARGKGPPYSNQPQHF
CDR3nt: TGCAGTGCTAGAGGGAAGGGTCCGCCCTATAGCAATCAGCCCCAGCATTTT

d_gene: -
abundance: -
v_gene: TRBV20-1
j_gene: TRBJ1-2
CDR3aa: CSALGTPNYGYTF
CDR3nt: TGCAGTGCCCTCGGGACCCCTAACTATGGCTACACCTTC

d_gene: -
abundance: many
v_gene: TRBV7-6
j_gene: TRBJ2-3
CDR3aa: CASSFTGRTDTQYF
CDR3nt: TGTGCCAGCAGCTTCACAGGGAGGACAGATACGCAGTATTTT

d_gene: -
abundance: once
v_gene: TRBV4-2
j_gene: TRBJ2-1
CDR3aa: CASSQEGPSYNEQFF
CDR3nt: TGTGCCAGCAGCCAAGAGGGGCCTTCCTACAATGAGCAGTTCTTC

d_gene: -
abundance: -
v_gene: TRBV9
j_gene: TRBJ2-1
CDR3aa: CASSEPPDSYNEQFF
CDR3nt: TGTGCCAGCAGCGAGCCCCCGGATTCCTACAATGAGCAGTTCTTC

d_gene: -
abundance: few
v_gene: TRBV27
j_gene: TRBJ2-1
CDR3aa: CASSPGSDEQFF
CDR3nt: TGTGCCAGCAGTCCCGGTTCCGATGAGCAGTTCTTC

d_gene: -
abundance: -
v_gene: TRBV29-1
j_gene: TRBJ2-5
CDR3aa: CSVDRGEGQYF
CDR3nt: TGCAGCGTTGACAGGGGGGAGGGCCAGTACTTC

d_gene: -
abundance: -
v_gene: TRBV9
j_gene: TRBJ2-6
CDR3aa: CASSLPGSSGANVLTF
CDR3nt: TGTGCCAGCAGCCTACCGGGTAGCTCTGGGGCCAACGTCCTGACTTTC

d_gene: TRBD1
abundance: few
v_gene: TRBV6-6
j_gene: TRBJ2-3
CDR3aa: CASSPDRGRIDTQYF
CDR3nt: TGTGCCAGCAGTCCGGACAGGGGGCGCATAGATACGCAGTATTTT

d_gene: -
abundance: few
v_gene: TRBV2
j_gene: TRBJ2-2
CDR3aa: CAVLLGEYTGELFF
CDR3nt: TGTGCCGTCCTTCTAGGAGAGTACACCGGGGAGCTGTTTTTT

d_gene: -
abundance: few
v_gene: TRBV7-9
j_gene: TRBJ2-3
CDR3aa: CASSLDLEDTQYF
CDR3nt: TGTGCCAGCAGCTTAGATCTAGAAGATACGCAGTATTTT

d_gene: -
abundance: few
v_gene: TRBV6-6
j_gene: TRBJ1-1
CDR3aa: CASSYSTENTEAFF
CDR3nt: TGTGCCAGCAGTTACTCGACGGAGAACACTGAAGCTTTCTTT

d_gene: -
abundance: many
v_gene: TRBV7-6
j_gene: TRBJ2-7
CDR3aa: CASSSPQSYEQYF
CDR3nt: TGTGCCAGCAGCTCCCCCCAGTCCTACGAGCAGTACTTC

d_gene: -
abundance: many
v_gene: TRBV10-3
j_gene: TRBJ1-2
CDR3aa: CAIKDDERASYTF
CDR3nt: TGTGCCATCAAAGACGACGAGCGGGCCAGCTACACCTTC

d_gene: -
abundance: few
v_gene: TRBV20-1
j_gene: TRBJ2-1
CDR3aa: CSARKGGTYNEQFF
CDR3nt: TGCAGTGCTAGAAAGGGGGGGACCTACAATGAGCAGTTCTTC

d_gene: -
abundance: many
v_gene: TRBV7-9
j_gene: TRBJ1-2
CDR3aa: CASSLKKAGVYGYTF
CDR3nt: TGTGCCAGCAGCCTAAAGAAGGCCGGGGTCTATGGCTACACCTTC

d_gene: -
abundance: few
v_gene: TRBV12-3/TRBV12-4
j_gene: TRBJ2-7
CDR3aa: CASSLSPAYEQYF
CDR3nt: TGTGCCAGCAGTTTGAGCCCTGCCTACGAGCAGTACTTC

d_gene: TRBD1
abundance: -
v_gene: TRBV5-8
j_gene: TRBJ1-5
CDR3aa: CASSFPGQGGQPQHF
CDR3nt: TGTGCCAGCAGCTTTCCAGGACAGGGAGGTCAGCCCCAGCATTTT

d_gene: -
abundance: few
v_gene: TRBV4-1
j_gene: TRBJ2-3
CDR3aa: CASSQDWGRIDTQYF
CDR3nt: TGCGCCAGCAGCCAAGATTGGGGGCGGATAGATACGCAGTATTTT

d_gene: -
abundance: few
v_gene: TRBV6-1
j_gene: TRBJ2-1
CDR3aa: CASITGIWNEQFF
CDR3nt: TGTGCCAGCATTACAGGGATCTGGAATGAGCAGTTCTTC

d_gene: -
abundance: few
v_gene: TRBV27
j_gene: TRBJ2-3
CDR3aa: CATEKREGDTDTQYF
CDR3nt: TGTGCCACCGAAAAGAGGGAAGGGGACACAGATACGCAGTATTTT

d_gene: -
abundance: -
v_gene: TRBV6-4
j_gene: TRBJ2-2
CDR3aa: CASSVYSSAAELFF
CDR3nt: TGTGCCAGCAGTGTGTATAGTTCGGCAGCGGAGCTGTTTTTT

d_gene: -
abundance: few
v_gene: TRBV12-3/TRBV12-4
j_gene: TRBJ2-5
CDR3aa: CASSSPSETQYF
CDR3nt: TGTGCCAGCAGTTCCCCTTCCGAGACCCAGTACTTC

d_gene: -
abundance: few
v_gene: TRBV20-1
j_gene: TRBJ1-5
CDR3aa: CSARDPAGWNNQPQHF
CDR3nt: TGCAGTGCTAGAGACCCCGCGGGGTGGAACAATCAGCCCCAGCATTTT

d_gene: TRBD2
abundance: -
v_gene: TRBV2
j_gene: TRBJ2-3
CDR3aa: CASKARAGSTDTQYF
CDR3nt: TGTGCCAGCAAGGCTAGAGCGGGGAGCACAGATACGCAGTATTTT

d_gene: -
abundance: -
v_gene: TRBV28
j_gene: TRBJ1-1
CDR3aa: CASSFPRTANTEAFF
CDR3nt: TGTGCCAGCAGTTTCCCCAGGACAGCAAACACTGAAGCTTTCTTT

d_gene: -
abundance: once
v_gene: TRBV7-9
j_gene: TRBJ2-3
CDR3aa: CASSPQRSARHTDTQYF
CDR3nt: TGTGCCAGCAGCCCCCAGAGGTCTGCCAGGCACACAGATACGCAGTATTTT

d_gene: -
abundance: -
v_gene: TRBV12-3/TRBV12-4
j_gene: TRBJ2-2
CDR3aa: CASTLGGHMDSGELFF
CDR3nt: TGTGCCAGCACCCTGGGAGGACATATGGACTCCGGGGAGCTGTTTTTT

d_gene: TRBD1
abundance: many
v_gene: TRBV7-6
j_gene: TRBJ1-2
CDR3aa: CASSPGQGYGYTF
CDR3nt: TGTGCCAGCAGCCCCGGACAGGGGTATGGCTACACCTTC

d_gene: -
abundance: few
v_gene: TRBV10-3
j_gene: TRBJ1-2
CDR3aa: CAISEGGGREDYGYTF
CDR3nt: TGTGCCATCAGTGAAGGGGGAGGAAGGGAGGACTATGGCTACACCTTC

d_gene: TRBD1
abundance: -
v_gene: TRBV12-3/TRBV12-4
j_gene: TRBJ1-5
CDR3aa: CASSFYTEDRGPFNSNQPQHF
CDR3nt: TGTGCCAGCAGTTTTTATACCGAAGACAGGGGGCCTTTCAATAGCAATCAGCCCCAGCATTTT

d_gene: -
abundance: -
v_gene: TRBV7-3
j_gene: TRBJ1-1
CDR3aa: CASSLRGELSHRAPSEAFF
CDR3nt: TGTGCCAGCAGCTTAAGAGGCGAATTGAGTCACAGGGCCCCGTCTGAAGCTTTCTTT

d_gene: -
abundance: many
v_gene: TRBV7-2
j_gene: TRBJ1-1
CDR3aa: CASSLGDGRWAEAFF
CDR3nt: TGTGCCAGCAGCTTGGGGGACGGCCGTTGGGCTGAAGCTTTCTTT

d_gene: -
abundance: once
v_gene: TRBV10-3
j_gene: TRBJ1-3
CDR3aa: CAAGLTTDSGNTIYF
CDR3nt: TGTGCCGCCGGACTCACAACGGACTCTGGAAACACCATATATTTT

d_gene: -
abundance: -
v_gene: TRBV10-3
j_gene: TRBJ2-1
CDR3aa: CAISDDGGLYNEQFF
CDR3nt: TGTGCCATCAGTGACGACGGAGGACTCTACAATGAGCAGTTCTTC

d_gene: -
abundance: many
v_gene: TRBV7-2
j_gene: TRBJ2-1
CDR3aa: CASSPLAGALNEQFF
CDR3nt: TGTGCCAGCAGCCCCTTGGCGGGGGCATTGAATGAGCAGTTCTTC

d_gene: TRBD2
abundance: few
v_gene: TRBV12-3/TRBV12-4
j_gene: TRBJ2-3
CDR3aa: CASSPWTSGGTDTQYF
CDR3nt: TGTGCCAGCAGTCCTTGGACTAGCGGGGGCACAGATACGCAGTATTTT